The clone carrying this T cell receptor beta chain was picked up one time. The sample is drawn from a study of T cell responses to AZD1222 COVID-19 vaccine. Data came from immunoSEQ multiplex PCR; TCRdb stores just in-frame clones and leaves some out. The sample comprises more than 95,000 clones, roughly 91% of which are singletons, and under 8.5% rests with the top ten. The sequence derives from an adult in good health. The sample consisted of peripheral blood, taken on day 0 of AZD1222 vaccination.

The CDR3 DNA reads as TGCAGCGTGCGCCGATACAATGAGCAGTTCTTC. This encodes CSVRRYNEQFF. This sequence joins TRBV29-1 and TRBJ2-1, with D unclear. This CDR3 contains 11 residues. Germline CDR1 reads SQVTM; CDR2 reads ANQGSEA. The V end lost 6 bases, the J end lost 4 bases, and 7 bases lay between the germline ends.